The sequence of this T cell receptor beta chain was determined in a study of T cell changes during pregnancy in multiple sclerosis. The CDR3 sequence is 16 residues long. The ends lost 4 bases at V and 3 bases at J; junction bases unmatched: 7. The germline CDR1 and CDR2 sequences are SGDLS and YYNGEE. Assay used: immunoSEQ multiplex PCR; TCRdb lists only in-frame clones, some missing. The sample records some 100,000 clones, more than 90% being singletons. The input for sequencing was peripheral blood, taken in the second trimester of pregnancy. The rearrangement links TRBV9 to TRBJ2-1; 10 bases line up with TRBD2. The clonotype was recovered from a female donor with multiple sclerosis, enrolled in a pregnancy study. The DNA of the CDR3 is TGTGCCAGCAGCAAACCTCTAGCGGGGGACTACAATGAGCAGTTCTTC. Translating it yields CASSKPLAGDYNEQFF.